This passage covers 7 T cell receptor beta chains from one sample sequenced in a study of T cells in lung cancer brain metastases (dated by TCRdb to 2016 to 2019). Library creation used the immunoSEQ multiplex PCR assay. TCRdb holds this immuneACCESS table with in-frame rearrangements only. Some clones are missing; in checked studies, unresolved V genes explain under half, and the rest has no known cause. This sample is represented by a few thousand clones; approximately 85% of them were singletons. The ten largest clones take up roughly 2.3% of the sample. The material sequenced was tumor tissue from the primary lung tumor. The label giving this sample's cell subset or site can be read as: primary lung cancer lesion. The source is a man between 50 and 59 years old with non-small cell lung cancer.

This chain links TRBV28 with TRBJ1-4; 11 bases fit TRBD1. V shed 5 bases and J 5 bases; nucleotides not matched to a gene: 4. There are 15 residues in the CDR3. Germline V gene lookup returns CDR1 MDHEN and CDR2 SYDVKM. The CDR3 nucleotides read TGTGCCAGCAGTCCGGGACAGGGGGGGAATGAAAAACTGTTTTTT. This codes for CASSPGQGGNEKLFF.

This chain joins TRBV5-1 and TRBJ1-2, with D unresolved. Trimming pared 3 bases from V and 4 bases from J, leaving 10 bases between. Germline CDR1 SGHRS, CDR2 YFSETQ. This CDR3 is 13 amino acids long. CDR3 DNA sequence: TGCGCCAGCAGCTATTACTTCTCCTATGGCTACACCTTC. Protein product: CASSYYFSYGYTF.

The V call is TRBV19, the J call TRBJ1-1; no firm D call. V was clipped by 7 bases and J by 1 base, with 13 bases between them. The CDR3 totals 14 residues. Germline lookup yields CDR1 LNHDA and CDR2 SQIVND (reference sequence). CDR3 amino acids: CASTSDTRNTEAFF. CDR3 sequence (DNA): TGTGCCAGTACCTCAGACACTAGGAACACTGAAGCTTTCTTT.

This clone appeared once. The chain employs TRBV6-6 and TRBJ1-1; D unclear. The CDR3 is 14 amino acids. With 2 bases removed from V and 2 bases from J, the gap between germline ends came to 9 bases. From germline, CDR1 is MNHNY and CDR2 SVGAGI (reference sequence). This chain's CDR3 is CASSYAGLNTEAFF. The CDR3 coding sequence is TGTGCCAGCAGTTACGCAGGCCTTAACACTGAAGCTTTCTTT.

The V and J genes are TRBV5-6 and TRBJ2-3, with TRBD2 identical over 9 bases. CDR3 length: 16 residues. Germline-derived CDR1 and CDR2 are SGHDT and YYEEEE. The V and J ends lost 4 bases and 2 bases, in that order; junction bases with no gene match: 8. CDR3 nucleotide sequence: TGTGCCAGCAGCGATTATAGCGGGAGAATCACAGATACGCAGTATTTT. It encodes CASSDYSGRITDTQYF.

The chain links TRBV6-5 to TRBJ1-1; D remains unclear. V shed 5 bases and J shed 4 bases, with 17 bases lying between them. Per the germline V gene, CDR1 is MNHEY and CDR2 is SVGAGI. This CDR3 is built from 15 residues. The CDR3 is CASSRIGLPGTEAFF. The CDR3 DNA reads as TGTGCCAGCAGTCGAATCGGCCTCCCAGGCACTGAAGCTTTCTTT.

The chain carries TRBV4-1 and TRBJ2-5; no definite D call. The CDR3 sequence is 13 residues long. V was pared by 1 base and J by 2 bases, with 5 bases between. Looked up from germline, CDR1 is MGHRA and CDR2 is YSYEKL. DNA for the CDR3: TGCGCCAGCAGCCAAGTGGGGCAAGAGACCCAGTACTTC. Translation gives CASSQVGQETQYF.